A single sample is the source of the 19 T cell receptor beta chains below, sequenced in a study of blood T cell repertoires in COVID-19. Sequenced by immunoSEQ multiplex PCR; TCRdb stores in-frame clones only, minus some. The sample has around 300,000 clones; approximately 86% are singletons. Sequenced material: peripheral blood. Receptors were obtained from a woman aged 25 to 45 who had recovered from COVID-19.

In nucleotides, the CDR3 is TGCGCCAGCAGCCCACCCGACAGCACGGGGACCCAGTACTTC. Translating gives CASSPPDSTGTQYF. The J gene is TRBJ2-5, the V gene TRBV5-1; tentative D call: TRBD1 (5 bases). The germline V gene has CDR1 SGHRS and CDR2 YFSETQ. V shed 4 bases and J shed 7 bases, with 17 bases lying between them. The CDR3 totals 14 residues.

In DNA, the CDR3 is TGTGCCAGCAGCCAAGTCCAGGCTTTCTCTGGAAACACCATATATTTT. This gives the protein CASSQVQAFSGNTIYF. The chain joins TRBV3-1 (or the pseudogene TRBV3-2) to TRBJ1-3; D not certain. V lost 1 base and J lost 0, with 10 bases in between. The CDR3 runs to 16 residues. Germline V gene lookup returns CDR1 LGHDT and CDR2 YNNKEL (reference sequence).

The chain has TRBV11-2 and TRBJ2-7; a possible D gene is TRBD2 (6 bases). Trimming pared 3 bases from V and 7 bases from J, leaving 10 bases between. Germline loops: CDR1 SGHAT, CDR2 FQNNGV. The CDR3 is 12 amino acids. CDR3 sequence (DNA): TGTGCCAGCAGCTTCGGGGGAATGGAGCAGTACTTC. It encodes CASSFGGMEQYF.

This sequence joins TRBV19 and TRBJ1-1; D possibly corresponds to TRBD1 (6 bases). Trimming cost V 4 bases and J 6 bases, with 15 bases left between them. The CDR3 sequence is 14 residues long. The V gene's germline CDR1 is LNHDA and CDR2 SQIVND (reference sequence). CDR3 amino acids: CASSKGGDRAEAFF. The CDR3 DNA reads TGTGCCAGTAGTAAGGGGGGGGATCGGGCTGAAGCTTTCTTT.

This clone has just a few counts. This rearrangement joins TRBV6-5 to TRBJ2-5; TRBD2 aligns across 7 bases. The CDR3 has 15 residues. Per the germline V gene, CDR1 is MNHEY and CDR2 is SVGAGI. Unmatched junction bases numbered 8, after V lost 2 bases and J lost 5 bases. The CDR3 nucleotides read TGTGCCAGCAGTTACCGGGGAGGGATAGGGGAGACCCAGTACTTC. It encodes CASSYRGGIGETQYF.

The rearrangement links TRBV25-1 to TRBJ2-1, with a possible D match to TRBD1 (5 bases). V was clipped by 3 bases and J by 0 bases, with 12 bases between them. In germline, CDR1 is MGHDK, CDR2 SYGVNS. The CDR3 extends over 16 amino acids. Written as DNA, the CDR3 is TGTGCCAGCAGTGACTCAGGGTCTAACTCCTACAATGAGCAGTTCTTC. Its protein product is CASSDSGSNSYNEQFF.

This clone was seen a few times. The chain carries TRBV5-1 and TRBJ1-5, with TRBD1 as a possible D gene (5 bases). V was trimmed by 0 bases and J by 4 bases, leaving 11 bases between them. Germline V CDR1 and CDR2: SGHRS, YFSETQ. This CDR3 contains 15 residues. The CDR3 region has the DNA TGCGCCAGCAGCTTGGTTGGGGCAGCAAATCAGCCCCAGCATTTT. It translates to CASSLVGAANQPQHF.

J is TRBJ2-6 and V is TRBV10-3, with 9 bases that match TRBD1. Germline CDR1 reads ENHRY; CDR2 reads SYGVKD. The CDR3 runs to 18 residues. J was trimmed by 4 bases and V by 5 bases; bases with no gene match: 12. Here the CDR3 reads CAISFQAGTGSGANVLTF. Here the CDR3 DNA reads TGTGCCATCAGTTTCCAGGCCGGGACAGGGTCAGGGGCCAACGTCCTGACTTTC.

The rearrangement links TRBV28 to TRBJ1-1; D remains unclear. The CDR3 covers 14 residues. V was pared by 3 bases and J by 1 base, with 9 bases between. The germline V gene encodes CDR1 MDHEN and CDR2 SYDVKM. The CDR3 loop is CASSFRGRNTEAFF. CDR3 DNA: TGTGCCAGCAGTTTTCGGGGTAGGAACACTGAAGCTTTCTTT.

The gene calls are TRBV14 and TRBJ1-1; D might be TRBD1 (6 bases). The CDR3 runs to 14 residues. The V and J ends lost 4 bases and 0 bases respectively, with 9 bases between them. The germline V gene has CDR1 SGHDN and CDR2 FVKESK. The CDR3: CASSLDRLNTEAFF. In DNA form, the CDR3 reads TGTGCCAGCAGCCTGGACAGACTGAACACTGAAGCTTTCTTT.

This sequence joins TRBV7-9 and TRBJ2-5; D is possibly TRBD1 (5 bases). CDR1 SEHNR and CDR2 FQNEAQ come from the germline V gene (reference sequence). There are 13 residues in the CDR3. The V end was cut by 5 bases, the J end by 5 bases, with 12 bases between. In nucleotides, the CDR3 is TGTGCCAGCAGCGCCAGGGCGAGGGAGACCCAGTACTTC. It translates to CASSARARETQYF.

The rearrangement links TRBV7-8 to TRBJ2-5, with 10 bases fitting TRBD1. Germline V gene lookup returns CDR1 SGHVS and CDR2 FQNEAQ. The CDR3 extends over 13 amino acids. V lost 5 bases to trimming and J lost 7 bases; unmatched junction nucleotides: 4. The CDR3 coding sequence is TGTGCCAGCAGCAGGGACAGGGGCGGGACCCAGTACTTC. As protein: CASSRDRGGTQYF.

About this clone: Other nucleotide sequences in the sample specify the same CDR3. This chain uses TRBV5-1 with TRBJ2-7; tentative D call: TRBD2 (5 bases). V was trimmed by 0 bases and J by 1 base, leaving 11 bases between them. Germline CDR1 reads SGHRS; CDR2 reads YFSETQ. The CDR3 runs 15 residues. CDR3 loop: CASSLGGDYSYEQYF. The CDR3 DNA is TGCGCCAGCAGCTTGGGAGGCGACTATTCCTACGAGCAGTACTTC. Looking up the rest from reference TRBV5-1 and TRBJ2-7 gives the full variable domain: KAGVTQTPRYLIKTRGQQVTLSCSPISGHRSVSWYQQTPGQGLQFLFEYFSETQRNKGNFPGRFSGRQFSNSRSEMNVSTLELGDSALYLCASSLGGDYSYEQYFGPGTRLTVT.

The genes are TRBV7-3 and TRBJ2-1; D may be TRBD2 (5 bases). Germline V gene data show CDR1 as SGHTA and CDR2 as FQGTGA. This CDR3 spans 14 amino acids. V lost 4 bases and J 6 bases, leaving 13 bases between the germline ends. CDR3 region: CASSSGRAGNEQFF. Written as DNA, the CDR3 is TGTGCCAGCAGCTCAGGACGGGCGGGCAATGAGCAGTTCTTC.

The chain carries TRBV19 and TRBJ2-1, with 9 bases matching TRBD2. The CDR3 consists of 16 residues. V lost 3 bases, J lost 1 base, and 4 bases stayed unmatched. From germline, CDR1 is LNHDA and CDR2 SQIVND (reference sequence). CDR3 sequence: CASSIVAGASYNEQFF. CDR3 in DNA: TGTGCCAGTAGTATCGTAGCGGGAGCGTCCTACAATGAGCAGTTCTTC.

The chain recombines TRBV7-9 with TRBJ2-7, with 8 nucleotides matching TRBD1. Germline V gives CDR1 SEHNR, CDR2 FQNEAQ (reference sequence). There are 16 residues in the CDR3. The V gene end was trimmed by 5 bases and the J gene end by 1 base; junction bases not matched to a gene: 10. For the CDR3, the DNA is TGTGCCAGCAGCCCTAGGACAGGGTTTTTTTCCTACGAGCAGTACTTC. Encoded protein: CASSPRTGFFSYEQYF. Combining the CDR3 with reference TRBV7-9 and TRBJ2-7 gives the whole variable domain DTGVSQNPRHKITKRGQNVTFRCDPISEHNRLYWYRQTLGQGPEFLTYFQNEAQLEKSRLLSDRFSAERPKGSFSTLEIQRTEQGDSAMYLCASSPRTGFFSYEQYFGPGTRLTVT.

A single count supports this clone. The chain joins TRBV6-4 to TRBJ2-5; D is perhaps TRBD1 (6 bases). With 1 base removed from V and 3 bases from J, the gap between germline ends came to 9 bases. Germline V gene data show CDR1 as MRHNA and CDR2 as SNTAGT. The CDR3 sequence is 14 residues long. Here the CDR3 DNA reads TGTGCCAGCAGTGACTGTAACAGGGAAGAGACCCAGTACTTC. Translating gives CASSDCNREETQYF.

The V call is TRBV10-3, the J call TRBJ2-3; 7 bases map to TRBD2. The CDR3 extends over 17 amino acids. Germline loops: CDR1 ENHRY, CDR2 SYGVKD. V was pared by 6 bases and J by 3 bases, with 15 bases of the junction left unmatched. The CDR3 sequence: CAIRKEVGGEMTDTQYF. The DNA of the CDR3 is TGTGCCATCAGGAAAGAAGTTGGGGGGGAAATGACAGATACGCAGTATTTT.

The chain uses TRBV18 and TRBJ1-1; 10 bases match TRBD1. Germline values: CDR1 KGHSH, CDR2 LQKENI. This CDR3 has 17 amino acids. The ends lost 2 bases at V and 4 bases at J; junction bases unmatched: 10. CDR3 amino acids: CASSPILRDRGSTEAFF. CDR3 coding DNA: TGTGCCAGCTCACCAATACTCCGGGACAGGGGTTCCACTGAAGCTTTCTTT.